This entry concerns a single T cell receptor (beta chain). Its antigen specificity is not known. Base qualities are not provided; no much larger clone lies one nucleotide away. A patient counted as having stable Graves' hyperthyroidism if no progression to ophthalmopathy occurred over 18 months of follow-up. The hyperthyroidism patients were between 18 and 65 years old and newly diagnosed, with a disease duration of less than 2 months. Exclusion was applied to patients with uncontrolled infections, other autoimmune diseases, pregnancy or lactation. Diagnoses were based on clinical symptoms, serum thyroxine and TRAb, thyroid ultrasound and orbital computed tomography. PBMCs were isolated from 10 ml of fresh peripheral blood by Ficoll-Paque density gradient centrifugation. Total RNA was extracted with Trizol reagent, and quality was checked on an Agilent 2100 Bioanalyzer. The germline V gene gives CDR1 as SGHTA and CDR2 as FQGNSA. The CDR3 runs 11 residues from the cysteine to the phenylalanine. Just CDR3 DNA is preserved here, 33 bases in frame from base 1. The trim is 7 bases for V and 7 bases for J, with a gap of 10 bases between the germline ends.

Amplification of TCR beta CDR3 regions was carried out from RNA transcripts. A first-round RT-PCR of the TCR CDR3 used the HTBI primer set with the Qiagen OneStep RT-PCR kit. Libraries were constructed in a second round of multiplex PCR, after which size selection and purification were performed. Libraries were sequenced paired-end with 100 bp reads on an Illumina HiSeq2000. The authors' pipeline ran thus. SOAPnuke was used to process the raw data, with reads discarded if the reads contained adapters or uncalled bases, had a mean Phred below 15, or lacked an exact constant-primer or identifier match. COPE v1.2.5 was used to merge the high-quality paired reads, and each unique nucleotide sequence was defined as a clonotype. MiTCR v1.1 was used to align the clonotypes against IMGT TRBV, TRBD and TRBJ reference segments. The analysis included only V-J combinations with a frequency above 0.0001, which together covered around 99% of the repertoires. A TCS score was defined as the ratio of F50 (clonal expansion) to E x V (chaos), with BLOSUM62-based TCRdist applied between CDR3 peptides within each V-J. Welch's t-statistics and random forest reduced 450 to 600 V-J features to 13, which were used in a naive Bayes classifier (R e1071). TCRdb redid the processing of the public reads, applying fastp at Q25 and MiXCR, and retained in-frame beta chains. Records with the same CDR3 protein are collapsed into one entry carrying the most frequent genes and DNA. TCRdb, not the authors, supplied the V and J calls. The table for this sample lists some 550,000 distinct CDR3 sequences; about 20% of them were counted only once. The top ten clonotypes cover approximately 25% of the sample.

The data belong to a study of T cells in Graves' hyperthyroidism and ophthalmopathy (dated by TCRdb to 2018 to 2020). In terms of the full investigation: Peripheral blood was sampled at the time of initial diagnosis, prior to any treatment. To identify distinguishing TCR V-J signatures, a discovery cohort of about 100 patients was used, comprising 40 to 45 with Graves' ophthalmopathy and 55 to 65 with stable Graves' hyperthyroidism. Prospective prediction of ophthalmopathy was tested in an independent validation cohort of fewer than 20 hyperthyroidism patients and 17 patients who later progressed to ophthalmopathy. For training and testing, the approximately 97 patients in the discovery cohort were randomly divided in a 7:3 ratio. In over five Graves' hyperthyroidism patients, the study also compared T-cell repertoires from thyroid tissue with T-cell repertoires from blood. Following sampling, methimazole starting at 30 mg daily was given to hyperthyroidism patients, and high-dose intravenous methylprednisolone was given to ophthalmopathy patients. The paper describes TCR Vbeta CDR3 sequencing of about 140 peripheral blood samples, made up of some 40 ophthalmopathy patients, around 73 hyperthyroidism patients and 17 progressor patients. What the work shows at the level of the full study, not this receptor alone: In validation, progression to ophthalmopathy was predicted by the model with nearly 71% sensitivity and roughly 76% specificity, a median of about 6.4 months before onset. In cross-validation, a model built on a 13 V-J signature told ophthalmopathy apart from stable hyperthyroidism with 87.88% sensitivity and approximately 84% specificity, and in testing the same model reached 80%/75%. Most expanded thyroid clonotypes (frequency above 0.001) were also detected in blood, a finding suggesting that blood repertoires may reflect thyroid immune responses. Sample size was not statistically predetermined, and blinding of investigators to group allocation was not performed.

This receptor was obtained from a man between 18 and 29 years old with Graves' hyperthyroidism. The V gene is TRBV7-2 and the J gene is TRBJ1-2; a weak D assignment points to TRBD1 (5 bases agree). Sequencing used blood. The CDR3 has the sequence CASIEGFGYTF. In nucleotide form, the sequence is TGTGCCAGCATTGAGGGGTTTGGCTACACCTTC.